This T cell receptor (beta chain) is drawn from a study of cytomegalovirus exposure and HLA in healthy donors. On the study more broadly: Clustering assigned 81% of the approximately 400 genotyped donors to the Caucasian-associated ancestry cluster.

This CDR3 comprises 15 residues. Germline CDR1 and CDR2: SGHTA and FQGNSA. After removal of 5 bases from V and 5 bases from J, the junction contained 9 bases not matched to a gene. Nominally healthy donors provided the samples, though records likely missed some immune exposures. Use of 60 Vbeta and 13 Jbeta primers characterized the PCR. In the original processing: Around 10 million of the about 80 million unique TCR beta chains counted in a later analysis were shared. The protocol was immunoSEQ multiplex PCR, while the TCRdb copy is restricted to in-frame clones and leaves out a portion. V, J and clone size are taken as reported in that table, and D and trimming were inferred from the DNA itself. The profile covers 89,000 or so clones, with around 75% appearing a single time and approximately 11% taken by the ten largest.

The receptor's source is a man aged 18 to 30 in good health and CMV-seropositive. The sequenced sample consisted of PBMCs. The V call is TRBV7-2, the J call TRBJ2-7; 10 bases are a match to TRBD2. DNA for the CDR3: TGTGCCAGCAGCCCGTATGGAGCGGGGGGGAACGAGCAGTACTTC. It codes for CASSPYGAGGNEQYF.